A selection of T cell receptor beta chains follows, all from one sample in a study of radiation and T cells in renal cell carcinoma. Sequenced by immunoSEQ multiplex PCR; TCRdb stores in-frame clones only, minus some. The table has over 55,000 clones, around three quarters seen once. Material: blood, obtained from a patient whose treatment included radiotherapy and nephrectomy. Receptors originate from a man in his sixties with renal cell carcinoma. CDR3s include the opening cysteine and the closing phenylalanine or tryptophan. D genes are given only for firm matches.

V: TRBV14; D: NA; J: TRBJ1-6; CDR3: CASSQSLVGSPLHF
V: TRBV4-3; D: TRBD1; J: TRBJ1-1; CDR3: CASSQAGQGVAFF
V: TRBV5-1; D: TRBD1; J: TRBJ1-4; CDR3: CASSLIPGQDEKLFF
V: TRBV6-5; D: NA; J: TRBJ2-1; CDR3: CASRAWTQSNEQFF
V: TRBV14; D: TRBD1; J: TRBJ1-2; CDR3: CASSHETGTGRSTF
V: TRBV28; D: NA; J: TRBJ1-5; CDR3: CASSRGDRIQSNQPQHF
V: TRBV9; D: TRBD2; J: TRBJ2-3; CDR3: CASSVRGAGGPADTQYF
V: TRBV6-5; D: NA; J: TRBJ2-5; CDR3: CASSYSGSYQETQYF
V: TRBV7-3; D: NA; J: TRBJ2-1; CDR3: CASSLKLAGWDEQFF
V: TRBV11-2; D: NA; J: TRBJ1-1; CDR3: CASSLFGLDVNTEAFF
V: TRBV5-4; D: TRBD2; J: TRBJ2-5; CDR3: CASSPTSGGTQETQYF
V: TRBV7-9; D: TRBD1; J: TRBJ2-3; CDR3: CASSLVVGQGLYF
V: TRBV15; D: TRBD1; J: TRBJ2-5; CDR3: CATSRAGTGETQYF
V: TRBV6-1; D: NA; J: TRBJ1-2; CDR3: CASSEFAAGTSF
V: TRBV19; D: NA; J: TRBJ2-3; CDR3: CASSGTTTDTQYF
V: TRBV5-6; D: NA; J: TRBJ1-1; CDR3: CASSLDQGPTEAFF
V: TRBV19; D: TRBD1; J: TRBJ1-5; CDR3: CASSSGQGALGQHF
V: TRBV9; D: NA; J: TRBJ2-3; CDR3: CASSEPQWAGTSTDTQYF
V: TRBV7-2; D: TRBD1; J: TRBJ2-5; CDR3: CASSLGQVTETQYF
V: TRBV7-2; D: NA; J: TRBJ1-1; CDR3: CASTSPGLGAFF
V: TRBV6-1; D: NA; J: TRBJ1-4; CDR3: CASSEFPFGAEKLFF
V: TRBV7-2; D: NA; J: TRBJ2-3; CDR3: CASSLLGSTDTQYF
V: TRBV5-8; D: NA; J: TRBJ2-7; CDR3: CASSWGAYEQYF
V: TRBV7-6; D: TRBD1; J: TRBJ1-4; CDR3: CASSLEGQGEKLFF
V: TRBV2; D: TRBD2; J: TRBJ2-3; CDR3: CASSPTGGLADTQYF
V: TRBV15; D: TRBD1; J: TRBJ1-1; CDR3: CATSRGQGETFF
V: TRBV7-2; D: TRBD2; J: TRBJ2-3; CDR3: CASSPGLAGLSTDTQYF